These 4 T cell receptor beta chains were all obtained from the same sample, sequenced in a study of glioma-infiltrating T cells. Using RNA template, CDR3s of TCR alpha and beta were amplified with iRepertoire arm-PCR. One entry per CDR3 protein, called by TCRdb with MiXCR from the multiplex PCR reads. The data contain around 120,000 distinct CDR3 sequences, under 30% of them seen just once; the ten biggest clones take up around a quarter. Sequencing used glioma tissue, nonneoplastic brain tissue, or PBMCs (not recorded which). These TCRs come from a human donor with low-grade glioma or glioblastoma, undergoing nonglioma brain surgery, or in good health (not recorded which).

The CDR3 region is CASSQALSYEQYV. The CDR3 nucleotides are TGTGCCAGCAGTCAGGCCCTATCCTACGAGCAGTACGTC. The chain joins TRBV28 to TRBJ2-7; D not resolved. The CDR3 has 13 residues. Trimming shortened V by 5 bases and J by 1 base, and 9 bases separated the two germline ends. In germline, CDR1 is MDHEN, CDR2 SYDVKM.

In this sample, this clonotype turned up a few times. This rearrangement joins TRBV12-3 or TRBV12-4 to TRBJ2-3, with a weak D call TRBD1 (6 bases). CDR3 length: 13 amino acids. The ends were cut back, 6 bases at V and 1 base at J, with 8 bases in the middle. The chain's CDR3 is CASRRTGTDTQYF. The CDR3 bases are TGTGCCAGCAGGCGGACAGGCACAGATACGCAGTATTTT.

This clonotype occurred once. The chain carries TRBV19 and TRBJ1-1; D is unresolved. The CDR3 is 13 residues long. The germline V gene has CDR1 LNHDA and CDR2 SQIVND (reference sequence). Trimming removed 6 bases at V and 7 bases at J, with 15 bases between. As DNA, the CDR3 is TGTGCCAGTAGGCCAGTGGCTGCTTATGAAGCTTTCTTT. Translated: CASRPVAAYEAFF.

This rearrangement joins TRBV27 to TRBJ2-7; weak D call: TRBD2 (5 bases). Germline V gene lookup returns CDR1 MNHEY and CDR2 SMNVEV (reference sequence). The CDR3 length is 14 residues. CDR3 amino acids: CTSSLKGRGYEQYV. The CDR3 DNA follows: TGTACCAGCAGTTTAAAAGGTCGGGGCTACGAGCAGTACGTC.